This passage covers 32 T cell receptor beta chains from one sample sequenced in a study of blood T cell repertoires in COVID-19. TCRdb keeps only in-frame clones here, not all; method: immunoSEQ multiplex PCR. The sample yields about 170,000 clones, about 85% seen once. Sequences were obtained from peripheral blood. These receptors all come from a woman older than 75 with COVID-19, enrolled during active disease.

This chain joins TRBV5-4 and TRBJ1-2; 7 nucleotides match TRBD1. Germline V gene sequence: CDR1 SGHNT, CDR2 YYREEE (reference sequence). The CDR3 spans 13 residues. The V gene end was trimmed by 4 bases and the J gene end by 2 bases; junction bases not matched to a gene: 2. CDR3 DNA: TGTGCCAGCAGCCCAGGGGGAAACTATGGCTACACCTTC. It translates to CASSPGGNYGYTF.

J is TRBJ2-3 and V is TRBV2, with TRBD1 matching 11 bases. The CDR3 totals 15 residues. Germline assignment: CDR1 SNHLY and CDR2 FYNNEI. Germline trimming cut 6 bases from V and 1 base from J; bases unmatched to any gene: 3. DNA for the CDR3: TGTGCCAGCAGCGGGGACAGGGGGGGCACAGATACGCAGTATTTT. Protein product: CASSGDRGGTDTQYF.

This clone was observed once. The chain is built from TRBV28 and TRBJ2-3; 11 nucleotides match TRBD2. V was pared by 4 bases and J by 9 bases, with 9 bases of the junction left unmatched. The CDR3 spans 15 residues. CDR1 is MDHEN, CDR2 SYDVKM, per germline. This CDR3 reads CASSSHTSGRDTQYF. The DNA for the CDR3 is TGTGCCAGCAGTTCCCATACTAGCGGGAGAGACACGCAGTATTTT.

V and J are TRBV18 and TRBJ2-7; 7 bases agree with TRBD2. The CDR3 loop spans 14 amino acids. CDR1 is KGHSH, CDR2 LQKENI, per germline. V trimming: 4 bases; J trimming: 5 bases; junction bases outside the gene matches: 8. The DNA for the CDR3 is TGTGCCAGCTCACTGACTAGCTCCAGCGACGAGCAGTACTTC. Amino acids: CASSLTSSSDEQYF.

For the CDR3, the DNA is TGTGCCAGCAAAACAGGGCCAGGGGGACCCCAGCATTTT. As protein: CASKTGPGGPQHF. The V and J genes are TRBV2 and TRBJ1-5, with 7 positions matching TRBD1. The CDR3 has 13 amino acids. V shed 7 bases, J shed 10 bases, and the junction held 10 bases outside the gene matches. CDR1 is SNHLY, CDR2 FYNNEI, per germline.

The gene calls are TRBV3-1 (or the pseudogene TRBV3-2) and TRBJ1-3, with D unresolved. CDR1 LGHDT and CDR2 YNNKEL come from the germline V gene (reference sequence). Trimming pared 4 bases from V and 0 bases from J, leaving 10 bases between. The CDR3 loop spans 15 amino acids. The CDR3 DNA reads TGTGCCAGCAGCCCTGGGCGGGACTCTGGAAACACCATATATTTT. This translates into CASSPGRDSGNTIYF.

The genes are TRBV7-9 and TRBJ2-5; D might be TRBD2 (5 bases). The CDR3 is 15 amino acids. Trimming stripped 1 base from V and 13 bases from J, with 22 bases between. Looked up from germline, CDR1 is SEHNR and CDR2 is FQNEAQ (reference sequence). The CDR3 nucleotides are TGTGCCAGCAGCTTAGAGTTGGGCTCCGCCCAAGAGGGGTACTTC. It is translated as CASSLELGSAQEGYF. Drawing the rest from reference TRBV7-9 and TRBJ2-5, the complete variable domain is DTGVSQNPRHKITKRGQNVTFRCDPISEHNRLYWYRQTLGQGPEFLTYFQNEAQLEKSRLLSDRFSAERPKGSFSTLEIQRTEQGDSAMYLCASSLELGSAQEGYFGPGTRLLVL.

V usage is TRBV6-6 and J usage is TRBJ2-1, with D possibly being TRBD2 (7 bases). The ends were cut back, 7 bases at V and 9 bases at J, with 16 bases in the middle. CDR1 and CDR2 from the germline V gene are MNHNY and SVGAGI (reference sequence). CDR3 length equals 13 residues. CDR3 in amino acids: CASNGGPDSEQFF. In DNA, the CDR3 is TGTGCCAGCAACGGGGGGCCGGACAGTGAGCAGTTCTTC.

The V call is TRBV5-5, the J call TRBJ1-1; TRBD1 aligns across 7 bases. In germline, CDR1 is SGHKS, CDR2 YYEKEE (reference sequence). This CDR3 region has 13 residues. J was trimmed by 7 bases and V by 4 bases; bases with no gene match: 7. The CDR3 nucleotides read TGTGCCAGCAGCGAACAGGGGTGGGGTGAAGCTTTCTTT. It yields the protein CASSEQGWGEAFF.

V and J are TRBV27 and TRBJ2-3; TRBD2 aligns across 7 bases. CDR1 MNHEY and CDR2 SMNVEV come from the germline V gene (reference sequence). The CDR3 has 15 residues. The V and J ends lost 8 bases and 5 bases, in that order; junction bases with no gene match: 13. The CDR3 spells CASSGLGRGIDTQYF. CDR3 bases: TGTGCCAGCTCGGGTCTAGGGAGGGGCATAGATACGCAGTATTTT.

A few counts support this clone. The V and J genes are TRBV9 and TRBJ2-3; weak D call: TRBD2 (5 bases). The V gene's germline CDR1 is SGDLS and CDR2 YYNGEE. V was clipped by 0 bases and J by 1 base, with 6 bases between them. This CDR3 has 14 residues. The CDR3 loop reads CASSVVGGTDTQYF. CDR3 nucleotide sequence: TGTGCCAGCAGCGTAGTGGGAGGCACAGATACGCAGTATTTT.

This chain joins TRBV10-1 and TRBJ2-7, with a weak D call TRBD1 (6 bases). The germline gives CDR1 WNHNN, CDR2 SYGVQD (reference sequence). This CDR3 contains 15 residues. V was cut by 3 bases and J by 1 base, with 13 bases left in between. The DNA of the CDR3 is TGCGCCAGCAGTGACCCAGGGGCTCTTTCCTACGAGCAGTACTTC. It yields the protein CASSDPGALSYEQYF.

The chain recombines TRBV6-5 with TRBJ1-1; D ambiguous. Germline assignment: CDR1 MNHEY and CDR2 SVGAGI. The V gene lost 5 bases and the J gene lost 12 bases, with 16 bases spanning the gap. The CDR3 totals 12 residues. The CDR3 nucleotides are TGTGCCAGCAGTAATCCACAGACCTCGACTTTCTTT. It yields the protein CASSNPQTSTFF.

V and J are TRBV9 and TRBJ2-1; 14 bases align to TRBD2. Trimming at V came to 6 bases and at J to 9 bases, leaving 5 bases not matched to a gene. The CDR3 has 14 residues. Germline assignment: CDR1 SGDLS and CDR2 YYNGEE. This CDR3 is CASIGTSGSGEQFF. The CDR3 bases are TGTGCCAGCATAGGGACTAGCGGGAGCGGTGAGCAGTTCTTC.

This chain connects TRBV27 to TRBJ2-2; TRBD1 matches at 7 bases. This CDR3 spans 14 amino acids. Losses at the gene ends were 8 bases for V and 4 bases for J; bases not matched to a gene: 7. Germline values: CDR1 MNHEY, CDR2 SMNVEV (reference sequence). The CDR3 nucleotides are TGTGCCAGCCAACCGGGACAGCTCACCGGGGAGCTGTTTTTT. This codes for CASQPGQLTGELFF.

In its sample, this clone was seen once. This rearrangement joins TRBV5-1 to TRBJ1-6; 8 positions agree with TRBD1. Per the germline V gene, CDR1 is SGHRS and CDR2 is YFSETQ. This CDR3 region has 14 residues. J lost 3 bases, V lost 6 bases, and 2 bases had no gene match. The DNA for the CDR3 is TGCGCCAGCAAGACAGGGGACTATAATTCACCCCTCCACTTT. Protein product: CASKTGDYNSPLHF.

About this clone: The sample carries other DNA sequences with the same CDR3. The V and J genes are TRBV3-1 (or the pseudogene TRBV3-2) and TRBJ1-1; no clear D. In germline, CDR1 is LGHDT, CDR2 YNNKEL (reference sequence). Trimming shortened V by 1 base and J by 3 bases, and 9 bases separated the two germline ends. CDR3 length: 14 amino acids. This chain's CDR3 is CASSQVGRDTEAFF. CDR3 DNA: TGTGCCAGCAGCCAAGTAGGGCGGGACACTGAAGCTTTCTTT.

The chain links TRBV7-3 to TRBJ1-4, with no clear D. Germline V lookup: CDR1 SGHTA, CDR2 FQGTGA. CDR3 size: 13 residues. V dropped 1 base and J dropped 5 bases, with 5 bases sitting between them. The CDR3 region is CASSLNRNEKLFF. The CDR3 DNA reads as TGTGCCAGCAGCTTAAACAGAAATGAAAAACTGTTTTTT.

The chain employs TRBV5-1 and TRBJ2-1, with D tentatively TRBD1 (6 bases). CDR1 is SGHRS and CDR2 is YFSETQ in the germline V gene. The length of the CDR3 is 13 residues. Deletions cut 3 bases from V and 5 bases from J, with 9 bases between. The DNA for the CDR3 is TGCGCCAGCAGCTCAGAGGGGGACAATGAGCAGTTCTTC. It yields the protein CASSSEGDNEQFF.

This chain joins TRBV5-4 and TRBJ2-2, with D maybe TRBD2 (6 bases). The CDR3 covers 16 residues. Germline assignment: CDR1 SGHNT and CDR2 YYREEE (reference sequence). Deletions cut 2 bases from V and 5 bases from J, with 16 bases between. The CDR3 nucleotides read TGTGCCAGCAGCTTAGCCCAGGGTGGGGGGACCGGGGAGCTGTTTTTT. Protein sequence: CASSLAQGGGTGELFF.

CDR3 bases: TGCGCCAGCAGCTATAGGACAGGGGCTGGCCAGGAGACCCAGTACTTC. It translates to CASSYRTGAGQETQYF. The chain is built from TRBV5-1 and TRBJ2-5; TRBD1 aligns across 9 bases. Unmatched junction bases numbered 11, after V lost 3 bases and J lost 5 bases. Germline V gene sequence: CDR1 SGHRS, CDR2 YFSETQ. CDR3 length: 16 amino acids.

A note on this clone: This sample also contains other DNA sequences that code for the same CDR3. The chain is built from TRBV7-3 and TRBJ1-1; no reliable D call. The CDR3 covers 13 residues. V was shortened by 3 bases and J by 1 base, with 6 bases between the two germline ends. Germline CDR1 reads SGHTA; CDR2 reads FQGTGA. The CDR3 DNA follows: TGTGCCAGCAGCTTGAGACAGAACACTGAAGCTTTCTTT. It encodes CASSLRQNTEAFF.

The rearrangement uses TRBV7-9 and TRBJ1-1; 8 nucleotides agree with TRBD1. The trim removed 5 bases at V and 1 base at J, leaving 3 bases unmatched. The germline V gene encodes CDR1 SEHNR and CDR2 FQNEAQ (reference sequence). This CDR3 is built from 14 residues. CDR3 nucleotide sequence: TGTGCCAGCAGCCGACAGGGGCCGAACACTGAAGCTTTCTTT. This translates into CASSRQGPNTEAFF.

This clone was detected only once. The chain joins TRBV11-2 to TRBJ1-6; a weak D match, TRBD1 (6 bases). Germline V gene lookup returns CDR1 SGHAT and CDR2 FQNNGV. The CDR3 is 15 residues long. V gave up 1 base and J gave up 9 bases, with 13 bases separating them. The CDR3 sequence: CASSLGRDIGSPLHF. The CDR3 nucleotides are TGTGCCAGCAGCTTAGGCCGGGACATAGGTTCACCCCTCCACTTT.

This clone appeared a single time. V is TRBV3-1 (or the pseudogene TRBV3-2) and J is TRBJ1-2; D gene ambiguous. This CDR3 comprises 11 residues. Germline CDR1 and CDR2: LGHDT and YNNKEL (reference sequence). The V and J ends lost 7 bases and 5 bases respectively, with 8 bases between them. In DNA, the CDR3 is TGTGCCAGCACCGGTCAATATGGCTACACCTTC. Translation: CASTGQYGYTF.

The chain uses TRBV28 and TRBJ1-4, with 7 positions matching TRBD1. CDR1 and CDR2 from the germline V gene are MDHEN and SYDVKM. J lost 8 bases, V lost 0 bases, and 6 bases had no gene match. The CDR3 runs to 15 residues. CDR3 residues: CASSLWGRGDEKLFF. The CDR3 nucleotides read TGTGCCAGCAGTTTATGGGGCAGGGGGGACGAAAAACTGTTTTTT.

This sequence joins TRBV2 and TRBJ2-3; 8 nucleotides align to TRBD2. CDR1 is SNHLY, CDR2 FYNNEI, per germline. CDR3 length equals 16 residues. J lost 6 bases, V lost 5 bases, and 13 bases had no gene match. This chain's CDR3 is CASSLAGGAVRDTQYF. CDR3 DNA: TGTGCCAGCAGTTTAGCCGGGGGGGCCGTGAGGGATACGCAGTATTTT.

A remark on this clone: The same CDR3 can be traced to other DNA sequences in this sample. The gene calls are TRBV5-1 and TRBJ2-2, with a possible D match to TRBD1 (6 bases). The V end was cut by 0 bases, the J end by 3 bases, with 6 bases between. CDR1 and CDR2 from the germline V gene are SGHRS and YFSETQ. There are 14 residues in the CDR3. CDR3 region: CASSLAGDTGELFF. The CDR3 bases are TGCGCCAGCAGCTTGGCAGGGGACACCGGGGAGCTGTTTTTT. The variable domain in full, with the rest retrieved from reference TRBV5-1 and TRBJ2-2, is KAGVTQTPRYLIKTRGQQVTLSCSPISGHRSVSWYQQTPGQGLQFLFEYFSETQRNKGNFPGRFSGRQFSNSRSEMNVSTLELGDSALYLCASSLAGDTGELFFGEGSRLTVL.

The chain carries TRBV28 and TRBJ1-1; 8 bases agree with TRBD1. The CDR3 runs 14 residues. Germline-derived CDR1 and CDR2 are MDHEN and SYDVKM. V was clipped by 4 bases and J by 9 bases; unmatched bases: 10. As DNA, the CDR3 is TGTGCCAGCAGTTCCCGTGGACAGGGCGTCCAAGCTTTCTTT. Protein: CASSSRGQGVQAFF.

This clone was recorded once. J is TRBJ1-1 and V is TRBV9; 8 positions match TRBD1. Per the germline V gene, CDR1 is SGDLS and CDR2 is YYNGEE. After removal of 4 bases from V and 5 bases from J, the junction contained 10 bases not matched to a gene. There are 15 residues in the CDR3. CDR3 coding DNA: TGTGCCAGCAGCCCGACAGGGGCGATCGGGACTGAAGCTTTCTTT. It specifies CASSPTGAIGTEAFF.

This chain uses TRBV5-5 with TRBJ2-7; no reliable D call. This CDR3 spans 15 amino acids. V was pared by 2 bases and J by 6 bases, with 18 bases between. Per the germline V gene, CDR1 is SGHKS and CDR2 is YYEKEE (reference sequence). This CDR3 is CASSFGGLPAGEQYF. CDR3 coding DNA: TGTGCCAGCAGCTTCGGTGGGCTCCCGGCTGGCGAGCAGTACTTC.

This chain links TRBV5-1 with TRBJ2-2; tentatively, D is TRBD1 (6 bases). Trimming cost V 0 bases and J 3 bases, with 9 bases left between them. The CDR3 spans 15 residues. Germline V lookup: CDR1 SGHRS, CDR2 YFSETQ. For the CDR3, the DNA is TGCGCCAGCAGCTTGGGGGGGCCCGACACCGGGGAGCTGTTTTTT. Translating it yields CASSLGGPDTGELFF.